The 7 T cell receptor beta chains in this list originate from one sample, sequenced in a study of blood T cell repertoires in COVID-19. Method: immunoSEQ multiplex PCR; TCRdb's copy keeps in-frame clones and lacks some. Of tens of thousands of clones listed, about four fifths are singletons. Sequenced sample: peripheral blood. The receptors were gathered from a human donor in a cohort sampled during active COVID-19.

This clone has just one count. The rearrangement joins TRBV6-9 to TRBJ1-2; a possible D gene is TRBD1 (6 bases). The V and J ends lost 2 bases and 4 bases respectively, with 11 bases between them. The CDR3 is 14 residues long. In germline, CDR1 is MNHGY, CDR2 SVAAGI. The CDR3: CASSYHTGSYGYTF. DNA of the CDR3: TGTGCCAGCAGTTATCATACAGGGAGCTATGGCTACACCTTC.

CDR3 bases: TGTGCCAGCAGCGCGGGACTGTACTACGAGCAGTACTTC. Protein product: CASSAGLYYEQYF. The chain couples TRBV7-8 to TRBJ2-7, with D perhaps matching TRBD2 (6 bases). The CDR3 totals 13 residues. Trimming removed 5 bases at V and 3 bases at J, with 11 bases between. Per germline, CDR1 SGHVS and CDR2 FQNEAQ.

V and J are TRBV5-1 and TRBJ2-2; perhaps TRBD2 as D (6 bases). This CDR3 contains 15 residues. Looked up from germline, CDR1 is SGHRS and CDR2 is YFSETQ. The germline V and J ends were trimmed by 3 bases and 6 bases, with 15 bases remaining between them. The CDR3 sequence is CASSYAAGPPGELFF. The CDR3 DNA reads TGCGCCAGCAGCTACGCTGCGGGACCTCCCGGGGAGCTGTTTTTT.

The chain combines TRBV2 with TRBJ2-5; TRBD1 aligns across 9 bases. Germline V gene sequence: CDR1 SNHLY, CDR2 FYNNEI. CDR3 length: 15 amino acids. Germline trimming cut 3 bases from V and 6 bases from J; bases unmatched to any gene: 8. The CDR3 bases are TGTGCCAGCAGTGATTTTTCACAGGGGGCGAAGACCCAGTACTTC. This translates into CASSDFSQGAKTQYF.

The rearrangement joins TRBV5-1 to TRBJ1-2, with D perhaps matching TRBD1 (6 bases). The CDR3 totals 13 residues. Per the germline V gene, CDR1 is SGHRS and CDR2 is YFSETQ. The ends were cut back, 4 bases at V and 6 bases at J, with 13 bases in the middle. The CDR3 here is CASSPGTHNGYTF. CDR3 nucleotides: TGCGCCAGCAGCCCCGGGACACATAATGGCTACACCTTC.

This chain uses TRBV30 with TRBJ2-1, with 11 nucleotides matching TRBD2. The J segment lost 7 bases and the V segment lost 2 bases, leaving 7 bases of the junction unmatched. CDR3 length: 15 amino acids. Germline CDR1 and CDR2: GTSNPN and SVGIG (reference sequence). Here the CDR3 reads CAWSPTSGAFNEQFF. In DNA, the CDR3 is TGTGCCTGGAGTCCGACTAGCGGGGCCTTTAATGAGCAGTTCTTC. The full variable domain, with the rest looked up from reference TRBV30 and TRBJ2-1, is SQTIHQWPATLVQPVGSPLSLECTVEGTSNPNLYWYRQAAGRGLQLLFYSVGIGQISSEVPQNLSASRPQDRQFILSSKKLLLSDSGFYLCAWSPTSGAFNEQFFGPGTRLTVL.

The chain joins TRBV20-1 to TRBJ2-3; 8 bases fit TRBD2. V shed 3 bases and J 3 bases; nucleotides not matched to a gene: 8. The CDR3 is made up of 15 amino acids. Germline lookup yields CDR1 DFQATT and CDR2 SNEGSKA (reference sequence). The CDR3 DNA sequence: TGCAGTGCTAGTATCGGGGGGGCCCCGACAGATACGCAGTATTTT. This translates into CSASIGGAPTDTQYF.